The entry that follows covers one T cell receptor (beta chain) sequence. No antigen is known for it. Vbeta (60) and Jbeta (13) primers were used in the PCR. Using immunoSEQ multiplex PCR, the repertoire was profiled, and TCRdb retains in-frame clones only, with some absent. This table has 100,000 to 150,000 clones, around four fifths appearing once. This record belongs to a study of cytomegalovirus exposure and HLA in healthy donors. Whole-study findings and limits: Based on reports, TCR beta sequences accurately predicted HLA-A and HLA-B alleles for most subjects. It was likely that a cluster of highly shared sequence variants was a sequencing artifact.

The CDR3 totals 15 residues. Germline V gene lookup returns CDR1 SGHRS and CDR2 YFSETQ. The source is a man aged 55 to 70 in good health and CMV-seropositive. V usage is TRBV5-1 and J usage is TRBJ2-7, with D tentatively TRBD2 (5 bases). The DNA end is more similar to TRBJ2-5, so the J call may be wrong. The sample comprised PBMCs. The chain's CDR3 is CASSSLTRTQETQYF. The DNA for the CDR3 is TGCGCCAGCAGCTCCCTCACTAGAACCCAAGAGACCCAGTACTTC.